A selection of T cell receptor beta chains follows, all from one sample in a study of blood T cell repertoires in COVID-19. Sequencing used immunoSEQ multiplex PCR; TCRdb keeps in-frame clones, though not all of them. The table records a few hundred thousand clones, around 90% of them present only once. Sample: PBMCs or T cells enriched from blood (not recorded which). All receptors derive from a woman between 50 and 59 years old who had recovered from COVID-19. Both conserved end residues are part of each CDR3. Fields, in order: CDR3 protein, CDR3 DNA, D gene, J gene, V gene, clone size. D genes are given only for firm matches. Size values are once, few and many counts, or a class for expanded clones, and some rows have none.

CDR3 protein: CASSLVGSGGSYEQYF
CDR3 DNA: TGTGCCAGCAGCTTAGTAGGTAGCGGGGGCTCCTACGAGCAGTACTTC
D gene: TRBD2
J gene: TRBJ2-7
V gene: TRBV13
clone size: -

CDR3 protein: CATPLRDSYEQYF
CDR3 DNA: TGTGCCACCCCCCTGCGGGACTCCTACGAGCAGTACTTC
D gene: -
J gene: TRBJ2-7
V gene: TRBV28
clone size: few

CDR3 protein: CASSSGLAGVREQFF
CDR3 DNA: TGTGCCAGCAGCTCCGGACTAGCGGGAGTCAGAGAGCAGTTCTTC
D gene: TRBD2
J gene: TRBJ2-1
V gene: TRBV7-2
clone size: -

CDR3 protein: CASRAASEQFF
CDR3 DNA: TGTGCCAGCAGAGCAGCGAGTGAGCAGTTCTTC
D gene: -
J gene: TRBJ2-1
V gene: TRBV7-9
clone size: -

CDR3 protein: CASSPWSGFGNTIYF
CDR3 DNA: TGTGCCAGCAGCCCGTGGTCAGGGTTTGGAAACACCATATATTTT
D gene: -
J gene: TRBJ1-3
V gene: TRBV7-9
clone size: -

CDR3 protein: CASSAGTGGSGNTIYF
CDR3 DNA: TGCGCCAGCAGTGCGGGAACAGGGGGATCTGGAAACACCATATATTTT
D gene: TRBD1
J gene: TRBJ1-3
V gene: TRBV10-2
clone size: -

CDR3 protein: CASSAIGTSGTPTYNEQFF
CDR3 DNA: TGTGCCAGCAGTGCTATCGGGACTAGCGGGACCCCAACCTACAATGAGCAGTTCTTC
D gene: TRBD2
J gene: TRBJ2-1
V gene: TRBV6-4
clone size: -

CDR3 protein: CAWSVTGSSYEQYF
CDR3 DNA: TGTGCCTGGAGTGTCACTGGGAGCTCCTACGAGCAGTACTTC
D gene: -
J gene: TRBJ2-7
V gene: TRBV30
clone size: few

CDR3 protein: CASSESRLGGYTF
CDR3 DNA: TGCGCCAGCAGTGAGTCCAGGTTGGGTGGCTACACCTTC
D gene: -
J gene: TRBJ1-2
V gene: TRBV10-1
clone size: -

CDR3 protein: CAWSSDTGTSGRAHQETQYF
CDR3 DNA: TGTGCCTGGAGCTCAGACACCGGGACTAGCGGGAGGGCCCATCAAGAGACCCAGTACTTC
D gene: TRBD2
J gene: TRBJ2-5
V gene: TRBV30
clone size: -

CDR3 protein: CASTRAGEPGELFF
CDR3 DNA: TGCGCCAGCACCCGAGCGGGAGAACCCGGGGAGCTGTTTTTT
D gene: TRBD2
J gene: TRBJ2-2
V gene: TRBV10-2
clone size: -

CDR3 protein: CASSLDGTSTDTQYF
CDR3 DNA: TGTGCCAGCAGCTTAGATGGGACTAGCACAGATACGCAGTATTTT
D gene: -
J gene: TRBJ2-3
V gene: TRBV7-6
clone size: once

CDR3 protein: CASETSGSHEQFF
CDR3 DNA: TGCGCCAGTGAAACTAGCGGGAGCCATGAGCAGTTCTTC
D gene: TRBD2
J gene: TRBJ2-1
V gene: TRBV10-2
clone size: -